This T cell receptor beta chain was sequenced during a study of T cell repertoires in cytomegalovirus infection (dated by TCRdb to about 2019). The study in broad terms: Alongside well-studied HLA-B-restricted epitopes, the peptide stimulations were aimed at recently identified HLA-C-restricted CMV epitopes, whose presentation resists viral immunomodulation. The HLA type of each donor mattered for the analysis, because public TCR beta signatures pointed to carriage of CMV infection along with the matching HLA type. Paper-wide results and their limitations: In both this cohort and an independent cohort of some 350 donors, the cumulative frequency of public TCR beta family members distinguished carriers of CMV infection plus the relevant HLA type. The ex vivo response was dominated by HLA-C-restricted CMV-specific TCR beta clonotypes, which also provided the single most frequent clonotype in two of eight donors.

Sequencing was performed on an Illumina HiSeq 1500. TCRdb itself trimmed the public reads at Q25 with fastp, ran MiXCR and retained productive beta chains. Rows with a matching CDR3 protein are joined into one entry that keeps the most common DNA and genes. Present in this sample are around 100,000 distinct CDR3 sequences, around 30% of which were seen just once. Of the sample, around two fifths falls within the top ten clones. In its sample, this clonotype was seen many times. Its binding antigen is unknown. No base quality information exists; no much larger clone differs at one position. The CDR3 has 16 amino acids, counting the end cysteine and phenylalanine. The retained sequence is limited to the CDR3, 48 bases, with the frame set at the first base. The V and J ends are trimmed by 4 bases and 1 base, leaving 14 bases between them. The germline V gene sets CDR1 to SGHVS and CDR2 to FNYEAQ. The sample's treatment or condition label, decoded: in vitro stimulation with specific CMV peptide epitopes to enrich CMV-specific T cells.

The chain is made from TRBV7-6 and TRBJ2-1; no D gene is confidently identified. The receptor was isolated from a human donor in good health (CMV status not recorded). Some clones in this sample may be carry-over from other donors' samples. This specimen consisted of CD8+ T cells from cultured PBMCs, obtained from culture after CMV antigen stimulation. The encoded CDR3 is CASSSLAVPSYNEQFF. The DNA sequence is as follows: TGTGCCAGCAGCTCCCTCGCGGTGCCGTCCTACAATGAGCAGTTCTTC.